The source of this T cell receptor beta chain is a study of beta chain features in type 1 diabetes. General study points: Highly expressing activated T cells could be over-counted with a cDNA template. Across all four CD4+ subsets, people with type 1 diabetes showed modestly shorter TCRB CDR3s.

This clone occurred a few times. The antigen remains unidentified. The germline CDR1 and CDR2 sequences are SNHLY and FYNNEI. The length of the CDR3 is 14 residues. Trimming left V 2 bases short and J 5 bases short, with 10 bases between. TCRB transcripts that were expressed got sequenced, as all of the isolated RNA had been reverse transcribed. The table came from immunoSEQ multiplex PCR; TCRdb's copy has only in-frame clones and leaves some out. The table includes a few hundred thousand clones, roughly 14% detected once. This chain uses TRBV2 with TRBJ1-5; D perhaps matches TRBD1 (5 bases). This receptor was taken from a man aged 25-45 years with type 1 diabetes. Specimen: naive CD4+ T cells from blood. The CDR3 loop reads CASSEQGVDQPQHF. For the CDR3, the DNA is TGTGCCAGCAGTGAACAGGGTGTAGATCAGCCCCAGCATTTT.